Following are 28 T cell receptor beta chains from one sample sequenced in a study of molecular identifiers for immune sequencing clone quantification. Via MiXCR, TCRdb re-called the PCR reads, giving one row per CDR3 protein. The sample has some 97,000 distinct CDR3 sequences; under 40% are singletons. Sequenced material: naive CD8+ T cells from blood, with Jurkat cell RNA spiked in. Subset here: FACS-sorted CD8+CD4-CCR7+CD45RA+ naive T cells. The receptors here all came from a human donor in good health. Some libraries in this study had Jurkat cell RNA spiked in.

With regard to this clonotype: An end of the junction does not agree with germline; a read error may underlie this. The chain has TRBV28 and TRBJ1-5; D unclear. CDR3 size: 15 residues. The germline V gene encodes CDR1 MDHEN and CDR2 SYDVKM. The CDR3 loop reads CASSFVRPSDQPQHF. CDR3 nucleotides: TGTGCCAGCAGTTTCGTCAGGCCTAGCGATCAGCCCCAGCATTTT. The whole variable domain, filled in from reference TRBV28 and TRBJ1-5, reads DVKVTQSSRYLVKRTGEKVFLECVQDMDHENMFWYRQDPGLGLRLIYFSYDVKMKEKGDIPEGYSVSREKKERFSLILESASTNQTSMYLCASSFVRPSDQPQHFGDGTRLSIL.

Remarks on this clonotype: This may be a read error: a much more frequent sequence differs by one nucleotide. CDR3 sequence (DNA): TGTGCCAGCAGCCCCTCCATTGGGGAAAAACTGTTTTTT. Translated, it gives CASSPSIGEKLFF. The chain carries TRBV7-2 and TRBJ1-4, with D hard to call. Per germline, CDR1 SGHTA and CDR2 FQGNSA. The germline V and J ends were trimmed by 5 bases and 8 bases, with 12 bases remaining between them. There are 13 residues in the CDR3.

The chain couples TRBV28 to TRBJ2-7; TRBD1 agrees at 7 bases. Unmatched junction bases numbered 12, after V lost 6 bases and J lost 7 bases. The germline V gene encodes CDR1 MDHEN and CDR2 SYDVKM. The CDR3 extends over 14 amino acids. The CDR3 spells CASRTGQPIWEQYF. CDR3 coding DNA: TGTGCCAGCAGAACGGGACAGCCAATTTGGGAGCAGTACTTC.

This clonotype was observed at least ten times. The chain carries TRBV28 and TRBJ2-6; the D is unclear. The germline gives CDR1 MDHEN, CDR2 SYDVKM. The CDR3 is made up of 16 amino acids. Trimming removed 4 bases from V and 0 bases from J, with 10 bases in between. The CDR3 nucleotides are TGTGCCAGCAGTTACCCCAGGATCTCTGGGGCCAACGTCCTGACTTTC. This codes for CASSYPRISGANVLTF.

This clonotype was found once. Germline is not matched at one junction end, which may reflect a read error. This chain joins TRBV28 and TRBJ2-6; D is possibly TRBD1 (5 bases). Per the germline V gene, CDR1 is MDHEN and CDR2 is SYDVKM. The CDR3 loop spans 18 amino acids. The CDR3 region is CASSLLRHPSSGANVQTF. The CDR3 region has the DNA TGTGCCAGCAGTTTACTCCGACACCCGAGCTCTGGGGCCAACGTCCAGACTTTC.

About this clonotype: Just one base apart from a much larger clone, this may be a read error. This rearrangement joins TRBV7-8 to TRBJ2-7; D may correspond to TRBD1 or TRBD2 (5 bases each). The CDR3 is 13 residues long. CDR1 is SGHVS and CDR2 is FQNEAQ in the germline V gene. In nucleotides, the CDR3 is TGTGCCTGCAGCTTAGGGACGATCTACGAGCAGTACTTC. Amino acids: CACSLGTIYEQYF.

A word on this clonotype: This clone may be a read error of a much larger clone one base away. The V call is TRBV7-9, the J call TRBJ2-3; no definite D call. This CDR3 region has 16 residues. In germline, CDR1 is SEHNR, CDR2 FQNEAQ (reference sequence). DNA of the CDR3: TGTACCAGCAGCTTAGATGATTACTTGTACACAGATACGCAGTATTTT. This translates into CTSSLDDYLYTDTQYF.

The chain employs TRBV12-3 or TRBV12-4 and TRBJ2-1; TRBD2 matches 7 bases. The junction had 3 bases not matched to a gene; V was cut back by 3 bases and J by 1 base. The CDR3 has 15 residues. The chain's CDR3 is CASSFPSGSYNEQFF. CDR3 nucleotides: TGTGCCAGCAGTTTCCCTAGCGGATCCTACAATGAGCAGTTCTTC.

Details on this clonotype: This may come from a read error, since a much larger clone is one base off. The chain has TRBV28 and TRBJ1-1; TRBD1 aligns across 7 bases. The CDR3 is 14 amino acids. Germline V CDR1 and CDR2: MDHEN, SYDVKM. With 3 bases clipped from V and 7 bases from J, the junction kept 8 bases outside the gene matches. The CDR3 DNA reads TGTGCCAGCAGTTTTCGAGGGGGCTTCATTGAAGCTTTCTTT. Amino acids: CASSFRGGFIEAFF.

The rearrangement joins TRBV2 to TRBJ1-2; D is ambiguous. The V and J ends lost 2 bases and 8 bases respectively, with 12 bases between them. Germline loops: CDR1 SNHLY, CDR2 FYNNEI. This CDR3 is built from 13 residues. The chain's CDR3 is CASSEPGPGGYTF. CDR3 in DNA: TGTGCCAGCAGTGAACCTGGTCCCGGGGGCTACACCTTC.

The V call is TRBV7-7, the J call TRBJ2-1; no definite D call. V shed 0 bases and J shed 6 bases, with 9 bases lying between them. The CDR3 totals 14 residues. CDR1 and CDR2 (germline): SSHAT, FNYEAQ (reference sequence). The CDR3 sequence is CASSLALAANEQFF. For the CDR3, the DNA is TGTGCCAGCAGCTTAGCGTTAGCAGCCAATGAGCAGTTCTTC.

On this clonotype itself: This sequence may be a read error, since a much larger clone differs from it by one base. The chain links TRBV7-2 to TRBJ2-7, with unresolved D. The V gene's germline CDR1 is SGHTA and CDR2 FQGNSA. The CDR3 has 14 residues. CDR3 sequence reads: CGSRHTSDSYEQYF. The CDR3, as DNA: TGTGGCAGCAGACATACATCGGACTCCTACGAGCAGTACTTC.

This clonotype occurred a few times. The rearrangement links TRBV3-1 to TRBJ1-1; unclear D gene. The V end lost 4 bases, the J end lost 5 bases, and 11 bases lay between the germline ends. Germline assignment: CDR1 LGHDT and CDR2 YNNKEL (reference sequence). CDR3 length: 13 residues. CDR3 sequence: CASSPGSWTEAFF. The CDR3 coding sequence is TGTGCCAGCAGCCCGGGGAGTTGGACTGAAGCTTTCTTT.

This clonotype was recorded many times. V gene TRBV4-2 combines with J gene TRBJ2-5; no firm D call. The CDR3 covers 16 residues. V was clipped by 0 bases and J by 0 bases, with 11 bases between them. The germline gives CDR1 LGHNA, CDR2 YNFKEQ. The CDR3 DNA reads TGTGCCAGCAGCCAAGATTCTTATAGGTACCAAGAGACCCAGTACTTC. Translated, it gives CASSQDSYRYQETQYF.

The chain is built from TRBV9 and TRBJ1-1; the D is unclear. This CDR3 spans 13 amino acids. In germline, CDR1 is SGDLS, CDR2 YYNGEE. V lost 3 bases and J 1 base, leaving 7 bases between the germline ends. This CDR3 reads CASSADPNTEAFF. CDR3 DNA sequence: TGTGCCAGCAGCGCCGACCCGAACACTGAAGCTTTCTTT.

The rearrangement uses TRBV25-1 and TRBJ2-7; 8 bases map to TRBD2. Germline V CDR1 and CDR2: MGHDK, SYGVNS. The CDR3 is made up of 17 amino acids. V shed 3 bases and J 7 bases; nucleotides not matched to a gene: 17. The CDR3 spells CASSDPYGGGRLREQYF. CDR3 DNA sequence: TGTGCCAGCAGTGACCCTTACGGGGGCGGGAGGTTGCGAGAGCAGTACTTC.

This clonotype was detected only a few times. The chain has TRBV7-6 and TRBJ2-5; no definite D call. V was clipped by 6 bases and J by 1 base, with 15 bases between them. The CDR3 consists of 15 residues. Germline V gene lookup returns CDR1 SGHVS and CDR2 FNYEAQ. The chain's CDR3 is CASRSNIVTQETQYF. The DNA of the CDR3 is TGTGCCAGCAGATCGAACATCGTCACCCAAGAGACCCAGTACTTC.

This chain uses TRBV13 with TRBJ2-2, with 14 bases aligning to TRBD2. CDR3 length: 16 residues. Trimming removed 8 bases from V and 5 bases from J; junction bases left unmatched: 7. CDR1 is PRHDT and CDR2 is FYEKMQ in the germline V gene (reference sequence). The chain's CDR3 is CASGTGLAGDTGELFF. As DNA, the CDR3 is TGTGCCAGCGGCACGGGACTAGCGGGAGATACCGGGGAGCTGTTTTTT.

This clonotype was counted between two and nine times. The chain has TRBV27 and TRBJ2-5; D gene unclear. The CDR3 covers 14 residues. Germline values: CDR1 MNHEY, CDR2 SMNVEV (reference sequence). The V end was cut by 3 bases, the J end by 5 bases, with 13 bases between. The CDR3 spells CASSLYAARETQYF. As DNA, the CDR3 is TGTGCCAGCAGTTTGTATGCAGCTCGGGAGACCCAGTACTTC.

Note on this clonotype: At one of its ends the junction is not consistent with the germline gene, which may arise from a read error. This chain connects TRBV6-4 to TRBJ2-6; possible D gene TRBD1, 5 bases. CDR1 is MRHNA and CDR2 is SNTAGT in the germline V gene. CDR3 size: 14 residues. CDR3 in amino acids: CASSDSSGADVLTF. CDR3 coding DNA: TGTGCCAGCAGTGACTCCTCTGGGGCCGACGTCCTGACTTTC.

CDR3 in DNA: TGTGCCAGCAGCCAGCGGGAGACAGACGAGCAGTACTTC. Translation: CASSQRETDEQYF. The chain is built from TRBV6-2 or TRBV6-3 and TRBJ2-7, with TRBD2 matching over 8 bases. With V trimmed by 6 bases and J by 5 bases, 6 bases remained unmatched. CDR1 is MNHEY, CDR2 SVGEGT, per germline. The length of the CDR3 is 13 residues.

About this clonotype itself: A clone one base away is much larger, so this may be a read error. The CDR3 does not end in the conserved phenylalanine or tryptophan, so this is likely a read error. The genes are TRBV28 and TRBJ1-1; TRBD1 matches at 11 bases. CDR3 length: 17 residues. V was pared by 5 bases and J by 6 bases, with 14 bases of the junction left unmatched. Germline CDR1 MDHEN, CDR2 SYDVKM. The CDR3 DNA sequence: TGTGCCAGCAGTCCGCCGGACAGGGGGCCCGCTTCGGCTGAAGCTTTCTTA. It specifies CASSPPDRGPASAEAFL.

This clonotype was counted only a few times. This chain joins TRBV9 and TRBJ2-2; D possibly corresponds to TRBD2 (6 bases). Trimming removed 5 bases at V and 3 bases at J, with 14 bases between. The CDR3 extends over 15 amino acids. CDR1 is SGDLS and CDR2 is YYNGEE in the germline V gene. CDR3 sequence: CASSSSGAYTGELFF. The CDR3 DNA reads TGTGCCAGCAGTTCCTCGGGAGCATACACCGGGGAGCTGTTTTTT. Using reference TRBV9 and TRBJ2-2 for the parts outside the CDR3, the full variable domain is DSGVTQTPKHLITATGQRVTLRCSPRSGDLSVYWYQQSLDQGLQFLIQYYNGEERAKGNILERFSAQQFPDLHSELNLSSLELGDSALYFCASSSSGAYTGELFFGEGSRLTVL.

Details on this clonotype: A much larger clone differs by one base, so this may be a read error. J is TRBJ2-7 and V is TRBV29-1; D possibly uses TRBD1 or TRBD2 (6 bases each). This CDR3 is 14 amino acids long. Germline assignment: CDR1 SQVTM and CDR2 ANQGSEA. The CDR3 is CCVDTGAGSYEQYF. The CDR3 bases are TGCTGCGTTGATACGGGGGCAGGTTCCTACGAGCAGTACTTC.

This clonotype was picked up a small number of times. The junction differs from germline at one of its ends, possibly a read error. The CDR3 coding sequence is TGTGTCAGCAGTTTCTCGCCAAAAACAGATACGCAGTATTTT. Protein product: CVSSFSPKTDTQYF. The chain has TRBV12-3 or TRBV12-4 and TRBJ2-3; D is undetermined. The CDR3 is 14 amino acids.

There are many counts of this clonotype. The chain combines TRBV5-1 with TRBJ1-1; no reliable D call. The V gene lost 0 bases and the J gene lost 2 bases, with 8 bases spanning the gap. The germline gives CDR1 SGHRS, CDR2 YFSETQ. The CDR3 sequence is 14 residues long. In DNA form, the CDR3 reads TGCGCCAGCAGCTTGGTTTTCCAAAACACTGAAGCTTTCTTT. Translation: CASSLVFQNTEAFF.

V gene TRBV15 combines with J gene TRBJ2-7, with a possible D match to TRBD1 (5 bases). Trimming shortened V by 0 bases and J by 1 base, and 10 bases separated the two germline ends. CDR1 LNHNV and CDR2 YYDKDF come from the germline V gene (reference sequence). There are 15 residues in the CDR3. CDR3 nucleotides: TGTGCCACCAGCAGAGACAGGGAAGGGTCCTACGAGCAGTACTTC. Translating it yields CATSRDREGSYEQYF. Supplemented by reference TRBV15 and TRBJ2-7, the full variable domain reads DAMVIQNPRYQVTQFGKPVTLSCSQTLNHNVMYWYQQKSSQAPKLLFHYYDKDFNNEADTPDNFQSRRPNTSFCFLDIRSPGLGDTAMYLCATSRDREGSYEQYFGPGTRLTVT.

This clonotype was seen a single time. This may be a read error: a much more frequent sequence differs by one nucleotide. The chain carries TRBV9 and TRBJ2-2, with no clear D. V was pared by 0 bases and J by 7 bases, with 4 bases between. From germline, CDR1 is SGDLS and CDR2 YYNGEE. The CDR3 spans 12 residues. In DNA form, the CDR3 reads TGTGCCAGCAGCGTAGTTATCGGGGAGCTGTTTTTT. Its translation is CASSVVIGELFF.